This T cell receptor (beta chain) was obtained from a study of cytomegalovirus exposure and HLA in healthy donors. General study findings and limits: As confirmed in vitro, a few CMV-associated chains were specific for CMV antigens. Per a prior analysis, the majority of TCR beta V segments were productive roughly 90% or roughly 30% of the time. Presence/absence analyses assumed roughly uniform sequencing depth across donors.

In regard to this clone: Its target is unknown.

Germline V gene lookup returns CDR1 MDHEN and CDR2 SYDVKM. This CDR3 has 15 amino acids. The ends lost 6 bases at V and 2 bases at J; junction bases unmatched: 5. Amplification used 60 Vbeta primers and 13 Jbeta primers. Produced via immunoSEQ multiplex PCR; TCRdb's table is partial and in-frame only. The sample consists of around 130,000 clones, 75% to 90% of them appearing once. This chain links TRBV28 with TRBJ2-2, with 8 bases identical to TRBD1. The receptor was derived from a middle-aged man in good health and CMV-seronegative. The material sequenced was PBMCs. CDR3 in amino acids: CASRPTGANTGELFF. The CDR3 bases are TGTGCCAGCAGGCCGACAGGGGCTAACACCGGGGAGCTGTTTTTT.